This T cell receptor beta chain was profiled in a study of T-cell reconstitution after alpha-beta-depleted transplantation in children. The study, taken as a whole, reports: Surviving recipient T cells and thymic progenitors underlay high day-60 TCRbeta diversity in some patients. T-cell counts and diversity at one year post-transplant came mainly from newly produced T cells. As was reported, about two months after transplant, alpha-beta T cells came from several hundred expanded graft clones.

Using unique molecular identifiers, the investigators prepared the TCRbeta library. TCRdb analysed the PCR reads with MiXCR anew, one entry per CDR3 protein. The sample contains about 260,000 distinct CDR3 sequences, 8.2% of which appear only once. V lost 4 bases, J lost 5 bases, and 6 bases stayed unmatched. The CDR3 is 13 amino acids. Germline CDR1 is SQVTM and CDR2 is ANQGSEA. This clonotype was recorded many times. What it binds is unknown. The sequencing used PBMCs, mostly from graft donor cells, collected 180 days after TCRalphabeta/CD19-depleted stem cell transplant. J is TRBJ1-2 and V is TRBV29-1, with 8 bases matching TRBD1. The source of this sequence is a male patient between 10 and 17 years old who had a stem cell transplant for acute lymphoblastic leukemia, so the T cells may come from the graft donor. CDR3 region: CSVAGGDKYGYTF. The CDR3 bases are TGCAGCGTTGCAGGGGGCGATAAATATGGCTACACCTTC.